This TCR beta chain was retrieved from a study of OX40 agonist ivuxolimab in advanced cancers. There are 15 residues in the CDR3. With 4 bases clipped from V and 5 bases from J, the junction kept 8 bases outside the gene matches. CDR1 and CDR2 (germline): KGHSY, FQNENV. In regard to this clone: Its antigen is not identified.

Data came from immunoSEQ multiplex PCR; TCRdb stores just in-frame clones and leaves some out. The table records about 26,000 clones, around 85% of them present only once. Findings and caveats of the study: Researchers report that CD8+ T cells had, on average, more expanded clones than CD4+.

The starting material was CD4+ or CD8+ T cells sorted from blood, obtained in a trial of the OX40 agonist ivuxolimab. The receptor was isolated from an adult with an advanced solid tumor such as melanoma, head and neck, liver or kidney cancer. The chain is built from TRBV16 and TRBJ1-1; 9 nucleotides match TRBD1. CDR3 nucleotides: TGTGCCAGCAGCCGCCTTAGGGGACAGGGAACTGAAGCTTTCTTT. It encodes CASSRLRGQGTEAFF.